Listed here are 24 T cell receptor beta chains from one sample, sequenced in a study of CD8 T cells in Susac syndrome. With random hexamers, 0.5 to 1 ug RNA was reverse transcribed. Using its own MiXCR run on the immunoSEQ multiplex PCR reads, TCRdb lists one record per CDR3 protein. The sample lists under 85,000 distinct CDR3 sequences, about 94% occurring once. The material sequenced was CD8+ T cells from PBMCs. The receptors were sampled from a human donor with multiple sclerosis.

The V call is TRBV29-1, the J call TRBJ2-7, with D possibly matching TRBD2 (6 bases). Germline V gene sequence: CDR1 SQVTM, CDR2 ANQGSEA. CDR3 size: 12 residues. V was pared by 8 bases and J by 0 bases, with 11 bases between. For the CDR3, the DNA is TGCAGCATAGCGGAGAACTCCTACGAGCAGTACTTC. It encodes CSIAENSYEQYF.

This sequence joins TRBV13 and TRBJ2-7; 7 nucleotides match TRBD2. V lost 5 bases and J lost 2; bases outside the gene matches: 12. This CDR3 has 16 amino acids. The germline V gene has CDR1 PRHDT and CDR2 FYEKMQ (reference sequence). In DNA, the CDR3 is TGTGCCAGCAGCCGTCTCAATGCGGGGGTAACCTACGAGCAGTACTTC. This gives the protein CASSRLNAGVTYEQYF.

J is TRBJ2-1 and V is TRBV29-1, with D possibly TRBD1 on 6 matching bases. V shed 3 bases and J shed 4 bases, with 13 bases lying between them. The CDR3 loop spans 14 amino acids. Germline lookup yields CDR1 SQVTM and CDR2 ANQGSEA. The CDR3 is CSVEGRGRYNEQFF. As DNA, the CDR3 is TGCAGCGTTGAGGGCAGGGGCCGATACAATGAGCAGTTCTTC.

The V call is TRBV5-4, the J call TRBJ2-2; 7 nucleotides match TRBD1. With V trimmed by 0 bases and J by 2 bases, 7 bases remained unmatched. Germline assignment: CDR1 SGHNT and CDR2 YYREEE (reference sequence). The length of the CDR3 is 17 residues. In DNA, the CDR3 is TGTGCCAGCAGCTTGGTTCCGGGACAGAGTAACACCGGGGAGCTGTTTTTT. It is translated as CASSLVPGQSNTGELFF.

V gene TRBV5-1 combines with J gene TRBJ2-3; 7 bases agree with TRBD2. In germline, CDR1 is SGHRS, CDR2 YFSETQ. This CDR3 contains 15 residues. V lost 2 bases, J lost 3 bases, and 6 bases stayed unmatched. In DNA, the CDR3 is TGCGCCAGCAGCTTCACAACTAGCGAAACAGATACGCAGTATTTT. The encoded protein is CASSFTTSETDTQYF.

V and J are TRBV7-6 and TRBJ1-6; the D gene is possibly TRBD1 (6 bases). CDR3 length equals 15 residues. The V end was cut by 3 bases, the J end by 9 bases, with 15 bases between. CDR1 and CDR2 from the germline V gene are SGHVS and FNYEAQ. This CDR3 is CASSFEGELVSPLHF. The CDR3 nucleotides are TGTGCCAGCAGCTTCGAGGGGGAACTCGTTTCACCCCTCCACTTT.

The chain joins TRBV23-1 to TRBJ2-2, with D perhaps TRBD1 (6 bases). TRBV23-1 is an open reading frame, and its role is uncertain. Trimming removed 5 bases from V and 5 bases from J, with 15 bases in between. The CDR3 extends over 15 amino acids. CDR3 sequence reads: CASSIAYRETGELFF. The CDR3 bases are TGCGCCAGCAGTATTGCCTACAGGGAGACCGGGGAGCTGTTTTTT.

The chain joins TRBV28 to TRBJ1-5; TRBD1 matches at 9 bases. The CDR3 is 17 amino acids. The V segment lost 6 bases and the J segment 2 bases; nucleotides outside the gene matches: 11. In germline, CDR1 is MDHEN, CDR2 SYDVKM. CDR3 sequence reads: CASSPKQGARGNQPQHF. The CDR3, as DNA: TGTGCCAGCAGCCCGAAACAGGGGGCGAGGGGCAATCAGCCCCAGCATTTT. Looking up the rest from reference TRBV28 and TRBJ1-5 gives the full variable domain: DVKVTQSSRYLVKRTGEKVFLECVQDMDHENMFWYRQDPGLGLRLIYFSYDVKMKEKGDIPEGYSVSREKKERFSLILESASTNQTSMYLCASSPKQGARGNQPQHFGDGTRLSIL.

The chain links TRBV4-2 to TRBJ2-4, with D maybe TRBD2 (6 bases). Germline values: CDR1 LGHNA, CDR2 YNFKEQ. V was clipped by 0 bases and J by 0 bases, with 18 bases between them. CDR3 length equals 19 residues. CDR3 sequence (DNA): TGTGCCAGCAGCCAAGATGGGGCGGGACCCAGGTTAGCCAAAAACATTCAGTACTTC. Translated: CASSQDGAGPRLAKNIQYF.

The chain uses TRBV20-1 and TRBJ2-5; possibly TRBD1 for D (6 bases). The V gene lost 0 bases and the J gene lost 1 base, with 24 bases spanning the gap. The CDR3 is 19 amino acids. Germline assignment: CDR1 DFQATT and CDR2 SNEGSKA (reference sequence). In DNA form, the CDR3 reads TGCAGTGCTAGAGATCTCTCTCGTACCGGGACATCCGGCCAAGAGACCCAGTACTTC. The encoded protein is CSARDLSRTGTSGQETQYF.

This sequence joins TRBV12-3 or TRBV12-4 and TRBJ2-7; D is perhaps TRBD1 or TRBD2 (5 bases each). Between the trimmed V and J ends, which lost 5 bases and 7 bases, there was a span of 21 bases. The CDR3 length is 15 residues. Here the CDR3 reads CASSDPGTAVGEQYF. In DNA form, the CDR3 reads TGTGCCAGCAGTGACCCCGGGACGGCCGTTGGAGAGCAGTACTTC.

For the CDR3, the DNA is TGTGCCAGCAGTTCCTCCGACAGCTCCTACAATGAGCAGTTCTTC. Its protein product is CASSSSDSSYNEQFF. The V and J genes are TRBV28 and TRBJ2-1; D is perhaps TRBD1 (5 bases). V lost 4 bases and J lost 0, with 10 bases in between. The CDR3 consists of 15 residues. Germline CDR1 is MDHEN and CDR2 is SYDVKM.

The V gene is TRBV28, the J gene TRBJ1-4; D is ambiguous. V lost 1 base to trimming and J lost 6 bases, with 3 bases between them. The CDR3 runs to 12 residues. CDR1 and CDR2 (germline): MDHEN, SYDVKM. The CDR3 spells CASSLSYEKLFF. The CDR3 region has the DNA TGTGCCAGCAGTTTATCCTATGAAAAACTGTTTTTT.

The chain links TRBV9 to TRBJ1-1; TRBD1 might be the D (5 bases). Germline CDR1 and CDR2: SGDLS and YYNGEE. The ends were cut back, 0 bases at V and 7 bases at J, with 10 bases in the middle. This CDR3 contains 13 residues. For the CDR3, the DNA is TGTGCCAGCAGCGTAGGGGGCGGGGATGAAGCTTTCTTT. Its translation: CASSVGGGDEAFF.

J is TRBJ2-7 and V is TRBV13; D unresolved. Per germline, CDR1 PRHDT and CDR2 FYEKMQ (reference sequence). The CDR3 totals 16 residues. V gave up 6 bases and J gave up 4 bases, with 22 bases separating them. Here the CDR3 reads CASSPTMAVDFYEQYF. The CDR3 DNA reads TGTGCCAGCAGTCCTACCATGGCAGTTGACTTTTACGAGCAGTACTTC.

The chain carries TRBV13 and TRBJ1-5, with D unresolved. The CDR3 runs 16 residues. The germline gives CDR1 PRHDT, CDR2 FYEKMQ (reference sequence). With 0 bases removed from V and 0 bases from J, the gap between germline ends came to 9 bases. The CDR3 region is CASSLGTPNSNQPQHF. In nucleotides, the CDR3 is TGTGCCAGCAGCTTAGGGACGCCGAATAGCAATCAGCCCCAGCATTTT. Supplemented by reference TRBV13 and TRBJ1-5, the full variable domain reads AAGVIQSPRHLIKEKRETATLKCYPIPRHDTVYWYQQGPGQDPQFLISFYEKMQSDKGSIPDRFSAQQFSDYHSELNMSSLELGDSALYFCASSLGTPNSNQPQHFGDGTRLSIL.

The V and J genes are TRBV29-1 and TRBJ2-7; 7 positions match TRBD1. The J segment lost 0 bases and the V segment lost 1 base, leaving 3 bases of the junction unmatched. Germline V lookup: CDR1 SQVTM, CDR2 ANQGSEA. CDR3 size: 14 residues. This CDR3 reads CSVEARDSSYEQYF. CDR3 DNA sequence: TGCAGCGTTGAAGCCCGGGACAGCTCCTACGAGCAGTACTTC.

This clonotype was seen once. The V call is TRBV3-1, the J call TRBJ1-4, with D perhaps TRBD1 (5 bases). The CDR3 loop spans 18 amino acids. Trimming stripped 0 bases from V and 5 bases from J, with 19 bases between. Germline lookup yields CDR1 LGHDT and CDR2 YNNKEL (reference sequence). CDR3: CASSQEFGVAAGNEKLFF. CDR3 nucleotides: TGTGCCAGCAGCCAAGAATTCGGTGTTGCGGCAGGGAATGAAAAACTGTTTTTT.

V gene TRBV27 combines with J gene TRBJ1-1; D gene ambiguous. The V gene lost 1 base and the J gene lost 0 bases, with 3 bases spanning the gap. CDR3 length equals 13 residues. Germline lookup yields CDR1 MNHEY and CDR2 SMNVEV (reference sequence). The CDR3 DNA reads as TGTGCCAGCAGTTTATTCATGAACACTGAAGCTTTCTTT. Protein sequence: CASSLFMNTEAFF.

This clonotype is a singleton in its sample. The chain combines TRBV6-4 with TRBJ2-7, with D tentatively TRBD1 or TRBD2 (5 bases each). Germline V lookup: CDR1 MRHNA, CDR2 SNTAGT. Deletions cut 9 bases from V and 1 base from J, with 25 bases between. The CDR3 is 17 amino acids. Here the CDR3 reads CARGTKGRDAESYEQYF. The CDR3, as DNA: TGTGCCAGGGGAACTAAAGGCCGGGACGCAGAATCCTACGAGCAGTACTTC.

The chain carries TRBV15 and TRBJ2-3; 7 bases are a match to TRBD1. Germline V gives CDR1 LNHNV, CDR2 YYDKDF (reference sequence). CDR3 size: 15 residues. V dropped 1 base and J dropped 2; count of bases not matched to a gene: 3. This CDR3 reads CATSRGGGDTDTQYF. The CDR3 DNA is TGTGCCACCAGCAGAGGAGGGGGCGACACAGATACGCAGTATTTT.

The chain carries TRBV19 and TRBJ2-1; D is undetermined. V dropped 6 bases and J dropped 3 bases, with 12 bases sitting between them. CDR1 is LNHDA and CDR2 is SQIVND in the germline V gene (reference sequence). CDR3 size: 14 residues. The CDR3 reads CASSVGGNYNEQFF. The CDR3, as DNA: TGTGCCAGTAGCGTGGGCGGTAACTACAATGAGCAGTTCTTC. Full variable domain (missing parts from reference TRBV19 and TRBJ2-1): DGGITQSPKYLFRKEGQNVTLSCEQNLNHDAMYWYRQDPGQGLRLIYYSQIVNDFQKGDIAEGYSVSREKKESFPLTVTSAQKNPTAFYLCASSVGGNYNEQFFGPGTRLTVL.

Written as DNA, the CDR3 is TGTGCCAGCAGCGGATATGACAATGAGCAGTTCTTC. Translated, it gives CASSGYDNEQFF. The rearrangement links TRBV7-9 to TRBJ2-1; D gene unclear. The CDR3 length is 12 residues. Trimming left V 5 bases short and J 5 bases short, with 7 bases between. In germline, CDR1 is SEHNR, CDR2 FQNEAQ (reference sequence).

The V gene is TRBV12-3 or TRBV12-4, the J gene TRBJ1-4, with 8 bases identical to TRBD1. This CDR3 spans 14 amino acids. V shed 10 bases, J shed 8 bases, and the junction held 12 bases outside the gene matches. The CDR3 is CAIAAGTGGEKLFF. DNA of the CDR3: TGTGCCATCGCCGCCGGGACAGGAGGCGAAAAACTGTTTTTT.